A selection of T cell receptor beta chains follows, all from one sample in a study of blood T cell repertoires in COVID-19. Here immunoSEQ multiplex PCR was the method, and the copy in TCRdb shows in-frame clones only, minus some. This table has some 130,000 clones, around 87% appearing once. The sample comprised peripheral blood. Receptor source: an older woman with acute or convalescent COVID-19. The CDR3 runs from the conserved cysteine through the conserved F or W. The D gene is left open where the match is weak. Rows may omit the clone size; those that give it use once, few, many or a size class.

cdr3_nt: TGTGCCAGCAGTGAAGGGGGGGGACTTAATGAAAAACTGTTTTTT; cdr3_aa: CASSEGGGLNEKLFF; clone_size: NA; j_call: TRBJ1-4; v_call: TRBV6-1; d_call: NA
cdr3_nt: TGTGCCACACAGGACAGGGCCCCAGCCGGGGAGCTGTTTTTT; cdr3_aa: CATQDRAPAGELFF; clone_size: NA; j_call: TRBJ2-2; v_call: TRBV19; d_call: TRBD1
cdr3_nt: TGCGCCAGCAGCTTGGACGGGTACTCAGATACGCAGTATTTT; cdr3_aa: CASSLDGYSDTQYF; clone_size: once; j_call: TRBJ2-3; v_call: TRBV5-1; d_call: NA
cdr3_nt: TGTGCCAGCAGCCAAGATAACAGGGCGAACTATGGCTACACCTTC; cdr3_aa: CASSQDNRANYGYTF; clone_size: NA; j_call: TRBJ1-2; v_call: TRBV3-1/TRBV3-2; d_call: NA
cdr3_nt: TGTGCCACCAGCAGGTTTGGACAGGGCAACACTGAAGCTTTCTTT; cdr3_aa: CATSRFGQGNTEAFF; clone_size: NA; j_call: TRBJ1-1; v_call: TRBV15; d_call: TRBD1
cdr3_nt: TGTGCCACCAGTGATAACGGGGTCTATGGCTACACCTTC; cdr3_aa: CATSDNGVYGYTF; clone_size: once; j_call: TRBJ1-2; v_call: TRBV24-1; d_call: NA
cdr3_nt: TGTGCCACCAGTGATTCCCGGAGCGGACAGGGTAACACCGGGGAGCTGTTTTTT; cdr3_aa: CATSDSRSGQGNTGELFF; clone_size: NA; j_call: TRBJ2-2; v_call: TRBV24-1; d_call: TRBD1
cdr3_nt: TGTGCCAGCAGCTCCCAAGCGGGCTCATACAATGAGCAGTTCTTC; cdr3_aa: CASSSQAGSYNEQFF; clone_size: NA; j_call: TRBJ2-1; v_call: TRBV7-2; d_call: NA
cdr3_nt: TGTGCCAGCAGCCAATTAGCGGGATCCTACAATGAGCAGTTCTTC; cdr3_aa: CASSQLAGSYNEQFF; clone_size: once; j_call: TRBJ2-1; v_call: TRBV3-1/TRBV3-2; d_call: TRBD2
cdr3_nt: TGTGCCAGCAGCGCAGTGACATCGAACACTGAAGCTTTCTTT; cdr3_aa: CASSAVTSNTEAFF; clone_size: NA; j_call: TRBJ1-1; v_call: TRBV2; d_call: NA
cdr3_nt: TGCAGCGTGACCTCAGGGGAGACCCAGTACTTC; cdr3_aa: CSVTSGETQYF; clone_size: NA; j_call: TRBJ2-5; v_call: TRBV29-1; d_call: NA
cdr3_nt: TGCGCCAGCAGCCAAGGGAGAGGTACTGAAGCTTTCTTT; cdr3_aa: CASSQGRGTEAFF; clone_size: NA; j_call: TRBJ1-1; v_call: TRBV4-1; d_call: NA
cdr3_nt: TGCGCCAGCAGCGTAGGGACTAGCGGGAGGGTCGAGCAGTACTTC; cdr3_aa: CASSVGTSGRVEQYF; clone_size: NA; j_call: TRBJ2-7; v_call: TRBV5-1; d_call: TRBD2
cdr3_nt: TGTGCCAGCTCCGCTCTAGCGGCTCTGGGGGCAGATACGCAGTATTTT; cdr3_aa: CASSALAALGADTQYF; clone_size: NA; j_call: TRBJ2-3; v_call: TRBV18; d_call: TRBD2
cdr3_nt: TGCGCCAGCAGCATTCTAGCGGGCAGGTCCAATGAGCAGTTCTTC; cdr3_aa: CASSILAGRSNEQFF; clone_size: NA; j_call: TRBJ2-1; v_call: TRBV5-1; d_call: TRBD2
cdr3_nt: TGCAGCGTGGAGGAGGACGGGAACACCGGGGAGCTGTTTTTT; cdr3_aa: CSVEEDGNTGELFF; clone_size: NA; j_call: TRBJ2-2; v_call: TRBV29-1; d_call: NA
cdr3_nt: TGTGCCAGCAGCCAAGTCTCCGGGGGGAATCAGCCCCAGCATTTT; cdr3_aa: CASSQVSGGNQPQHF; clone_size: NA; j_call: TRBJ1-5; v_call: TRBV3-1/TRBV3-2; d_call: NA
cdr3_nt: TGCGCCAGTTCAGCGGGCCTACAAGAGACCCAGTACTTC; cdr3_aa: CASSAGLQETQYF; clone_size: NA; j_call: TRBJ2-5; v_call: TRBV5-1; d_call: NA
cdr3_nt: TGTGCCACCCGTCGGACAGGGACCGGGGAGCTGTTTTTT; cdr3_aa: CATRRTGTGELFF; clone_size: NA; j_call: TRBJ2-2; v_call: TRBV5-4; d_call: TRBD1
cdr3_nt: TGTGCCAGCAGCTTAGGCAGGGTGAACACTGAAGCTTTCTTT; cdr3_aa: CASSLGRVNTEAFF; clone_size: NA; j_call: TRBJ1-1; v_call: TRBV7-9; d_call: NA
cdr3_nt: TGTGCCAGCAGCAGCGGGTGGTCTGGAAACACCATATATTTT; cdr3_aa: CASSSGWSGNTIYF; clone_size: NA; j_call: TRBJ1-3; v_call: TRBV27; d_call: NA
cdr3_nt: TGTGCCAGCAGCAATCCTTACAGGGGGGAGCCCCAGCATTTT; cdr3_aa: CASSNPYRGEPQHF; clone_size: NA; j_call: TRBJ1-5; v_call: TRBV7-9; d_call: TRBD1